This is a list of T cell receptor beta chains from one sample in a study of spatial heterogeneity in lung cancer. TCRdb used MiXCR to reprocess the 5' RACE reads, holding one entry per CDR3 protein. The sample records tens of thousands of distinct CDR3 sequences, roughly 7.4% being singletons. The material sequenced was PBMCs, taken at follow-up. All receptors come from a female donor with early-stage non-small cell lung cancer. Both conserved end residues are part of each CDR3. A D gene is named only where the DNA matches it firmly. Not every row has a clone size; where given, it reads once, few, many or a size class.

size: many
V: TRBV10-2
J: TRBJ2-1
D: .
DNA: TGCGCCAGCAGTCCCGGGACACCCTCCTACAATGAGCAGTTCTTC
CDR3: CASSPGTPSYNEQFF

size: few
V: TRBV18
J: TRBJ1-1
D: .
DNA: TGTGCCAGCTCACCACAGAGGAACACTGAAGCTTTCTTT
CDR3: CASSPQRNTEAFF

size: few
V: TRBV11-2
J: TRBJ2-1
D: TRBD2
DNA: TGTGCCAGCAGCTTAGGCGGGCTAGCGGGGTTCTCCTACAATGAGCAGTTCTTC
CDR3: CASSLGGLAGFSYNEQFF

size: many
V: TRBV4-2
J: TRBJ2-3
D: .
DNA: TGTGCCAGCAGCCAAGAGTCGCGGGGAAGGGGTACGCAGTATTTT
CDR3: CASSQESRGRGTQYF

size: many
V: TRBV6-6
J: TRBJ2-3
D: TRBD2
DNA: TGTGCCAGCAGTTTCGGGACTAGCGGAGAGAAAGGGCAGTATTTT
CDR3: CASSFGTSGEKGQYF

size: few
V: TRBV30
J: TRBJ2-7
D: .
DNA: TGTGCCTGGAGTGCCGCATACGAGCAGTACTTC
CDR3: CAWSAAYEQYF

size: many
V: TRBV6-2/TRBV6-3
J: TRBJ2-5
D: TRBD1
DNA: TGTGCCAGCAGTCCAGGGGGCTGGGAGACCCAGTACTTC
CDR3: CASSPGGWETQYF

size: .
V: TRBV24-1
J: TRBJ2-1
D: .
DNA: TGTGCCACCAGTGGTCGGACAGCCAGCTCCTACAATGAGCAGTTCTTC
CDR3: CATSGRTASSYNEQFF

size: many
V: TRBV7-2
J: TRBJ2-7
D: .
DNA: TGTGCCAGCAGCTTAGGGCCTTACTCCTACGAGCAGTACTTC
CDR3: CASSLGPYSYEQYF

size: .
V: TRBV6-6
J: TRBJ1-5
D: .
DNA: TGTGCCAGCAGAGACGGACCTAATAGCAATCAGCCCCAGCATTTT
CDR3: CASRDGPNSNQPQHF

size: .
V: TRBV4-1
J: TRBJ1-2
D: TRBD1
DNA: TGCGCCAGCAGCCAGGCCGGGACAGGATCTAACTATGGCTACACCTTC
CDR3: CASSQAGTGSNYGYTF

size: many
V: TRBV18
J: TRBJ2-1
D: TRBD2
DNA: TGTGCCAGCTCACCCACTAGCGGGGGGGCCGATGAGCAGTTCTTC
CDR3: CASSPTSGGADEQFF

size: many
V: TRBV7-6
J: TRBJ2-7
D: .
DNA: TGTGCCAGCAGCTTGGGCACAGGATACTACGAGCAGTACTTC
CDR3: CASSLGTGYYEQYF

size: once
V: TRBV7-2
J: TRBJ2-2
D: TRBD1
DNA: TGTGCCAGCAGCGCCAGGGGGACCGGGGAGCTGTTTTTT
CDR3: CASSARGTGELFF

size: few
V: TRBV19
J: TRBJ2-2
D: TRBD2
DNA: TGTGCCAGTAGTCGACTAGCTCCTGGCACCGGGGAGCTGTTTTTT
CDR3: CASSRLAPGTGELFF

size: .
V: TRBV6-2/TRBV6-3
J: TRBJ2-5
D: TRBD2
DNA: TGTGCCACCAAGGGGACTAGCGTCGAGACCCAGTACTTC
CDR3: CATKGTSVETQYF

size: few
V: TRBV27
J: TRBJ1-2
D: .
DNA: TGTGCCAGCAGTTTTCTGGCAGGGGCTGGCTACACCTTC
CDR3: CASSFLAGAGYTF

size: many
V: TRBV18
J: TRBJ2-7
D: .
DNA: TGTGCCAGCTCACCAGGTTCAGGCTACGAGCAGTACTTC
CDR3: CASSPGSGYEQYF

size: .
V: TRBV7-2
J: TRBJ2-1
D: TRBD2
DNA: TGTGCCAGCAGCCCCCGGCGTGGGGGGGAAAATGAGCAGTTCTTC
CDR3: CASSPRRGGENEQFF

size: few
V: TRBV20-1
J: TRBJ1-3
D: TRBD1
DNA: TGCAGTGCTAGACAGACAGGGACTGGAAACACCATATATTTT
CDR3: CSARQTGTGNTIYF

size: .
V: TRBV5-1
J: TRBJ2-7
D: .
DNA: TGCGCCAGCAGCTTGGAGATTTTTTCCTCCTACGAGCAGTACTTC
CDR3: CASSLEIFSSYEQYF

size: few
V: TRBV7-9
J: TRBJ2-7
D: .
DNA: TGTGCCAGCAGCTTAGCGCTCCGAGGCGGGTACGAGCAGTACTTC
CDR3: CASSLALRGGYEQYF

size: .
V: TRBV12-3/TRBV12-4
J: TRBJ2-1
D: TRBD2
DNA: TGTGCCAGCAGTTCCCAAGCGACTAGCGGGGGCTCCTACAATGAGCAGTTCTTC
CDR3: CASSSQATSGGSYNEQFF

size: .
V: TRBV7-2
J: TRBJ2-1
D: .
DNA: TGTGCCAGCAGCCAACTCGGGACTCACTACAATGAGCAGTTCTTC
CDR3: CASSQLGTHYNEQFF

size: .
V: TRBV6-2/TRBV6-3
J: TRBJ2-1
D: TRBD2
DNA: TGTGCCAGCACTTCCCCATCTAGCGGGGGGTCTTACAATGAGCAGTTCTTC
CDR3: CASTSPSSGGSYNEQFF

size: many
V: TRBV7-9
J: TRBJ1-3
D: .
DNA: TGTGCCAGCAGCTTCCTTGGGGGAGCCGACTCTGGAAACACCATATATTTT
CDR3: CASSFLGGADSGNTIYF

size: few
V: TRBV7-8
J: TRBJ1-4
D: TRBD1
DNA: TGTGCCAGCAGCATTGGGACAGGGGGGCTAGGAGAAAAACTGTTTTTT
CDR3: CASSIGTGGLGEKLFF

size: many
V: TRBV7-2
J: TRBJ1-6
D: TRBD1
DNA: TGTGCCAGCAGCTTAGAACGACAGGGAAGCTCACCCCTCCACTTT
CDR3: CASSLERQGSSPLHF

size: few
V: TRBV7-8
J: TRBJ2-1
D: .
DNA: TGTGCCAGCAGCCCACCCGAATTAGTGTTTGAGCAGTTCTTC
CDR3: CASSPPELVFEQFF

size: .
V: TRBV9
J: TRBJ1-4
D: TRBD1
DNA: TGTGCCAGCAGCCCCGGGACAGGGGTTGAAAAACTGTTTTTT
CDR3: CASSPGTGVEKLFF

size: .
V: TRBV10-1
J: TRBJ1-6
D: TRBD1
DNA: TGCGCCAGCAGCCGGGACAGGCTCAATTCACCCCTCCACTTT
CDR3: CASSRDRLNSPLHF

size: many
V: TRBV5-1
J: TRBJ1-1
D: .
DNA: TGCGCCAGCAGCTTGGTTGGTAGTGAAGCTTTCTTT
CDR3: CASSLVGSEAFF

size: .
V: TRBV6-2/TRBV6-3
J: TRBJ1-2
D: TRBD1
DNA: TGTGCCAGCACCTTGGACAGGGATAACTATGGCTACACCTTC
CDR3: CASTLDRDNYGYTF

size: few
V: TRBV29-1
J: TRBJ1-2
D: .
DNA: TGCAGCGGGCGGACAGCCCCTAACTATGGCTACACCTTC
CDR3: CSGRTAPNYGYTF

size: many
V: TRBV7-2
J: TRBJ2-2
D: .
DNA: TGTGCCAGCAGACCCTCCACCGGGGAGCTGTTTTTT
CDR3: CASRPSTGELFF

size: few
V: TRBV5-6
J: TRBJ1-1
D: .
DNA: TGTGCCAGCAGCTTGGACCTAGGGGGGGCTAAGAACACTGAAGCTTTCTTT
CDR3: CASSLDLGGAKNTEAFF

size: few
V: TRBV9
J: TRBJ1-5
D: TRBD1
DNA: TGTGCCAGCAGCGTAGGGGCAGGGGGCAGCAATCAGCCCCAGCATTTT
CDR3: CASSVGAGGSNQPQHF

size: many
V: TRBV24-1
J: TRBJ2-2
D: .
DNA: TGTGCCACCGAGGTCCCGAACACCGGGGAGCTGTTTTTT
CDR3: CATEVPNTGELFF

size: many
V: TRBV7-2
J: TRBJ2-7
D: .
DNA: TGTGCCAGCAGCTTAGCGTTTGGTGGCTCCTACGAGCAGTACTTC
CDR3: CASSLAFGGSYEQYF

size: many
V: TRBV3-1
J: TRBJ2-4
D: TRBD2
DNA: TGTGCCAGCAGCCATGGGACTAGCAACTCATACTTC
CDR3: CASSHGTSNSYF

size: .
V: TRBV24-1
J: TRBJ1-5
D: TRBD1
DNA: TGTGCCACCAGTGATTCCCGACAGGGGAAAAATCAGCCCCAGCATTTT
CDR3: CATSDSRQGKNQPQHF

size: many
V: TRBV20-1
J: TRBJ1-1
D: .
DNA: TGCAGTGCTAGAGATTGGGGGCGGACTGAAGCTTTCTTT
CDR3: CSARDWGRTEAFF

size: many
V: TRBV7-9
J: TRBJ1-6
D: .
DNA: TGTGCCAGCAGCTTAGTTCTGGGCCATTCACCCCTCCACTTT
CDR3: CASSLVLGHSPLHF

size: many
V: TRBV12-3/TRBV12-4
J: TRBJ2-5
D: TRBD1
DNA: TGTGCCAGCTGCTACAGGGGCCAAGAGACCCAGTACTTC
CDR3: CASCYRGQETQYF

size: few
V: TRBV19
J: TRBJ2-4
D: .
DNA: TGTGCCAGTAGAGACAGCCTCCTAAGCCTAGCCAAAAACATTCAGTACTTC
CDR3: CASRDSLLSLAKNIQYF

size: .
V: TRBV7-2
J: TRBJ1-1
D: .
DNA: TGTGCCAGCAGGGTAGGTCTGAACACTGAAGCTCTCTTT
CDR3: CASRVGLNTEALF

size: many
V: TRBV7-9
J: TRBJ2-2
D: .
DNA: TGTGCCAGCAGCTTAGATGGTTCCCCGAACACCGGGGAGCTGTTTTTT
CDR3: CASSLDGSPNTGELFF

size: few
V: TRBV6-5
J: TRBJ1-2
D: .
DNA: TGTGCCAGCAGTTCGTTGTTGCTTCACTATGGCTACACCTTC
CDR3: CASSSLLLHYGYTF

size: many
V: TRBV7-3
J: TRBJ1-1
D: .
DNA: TGTGCCAGCAGCCTACAGGGACTGGCTGAAGCTTTCTTT
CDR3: CASSLQGLAEAFF

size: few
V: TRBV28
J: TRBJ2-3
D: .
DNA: TGTGCCAGCAGTCAACGACAGGGGAGGGGTGGAGATACGCAGTATTTT
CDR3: CASSQRQGRGGDTQYF

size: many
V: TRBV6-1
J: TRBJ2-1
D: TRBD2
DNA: TGTGCCAGCAGTCCTGTAGCGGGGGGAACTCATAATGAGCAGTTCTTC
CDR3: CASSPVAGGTHNEQFF

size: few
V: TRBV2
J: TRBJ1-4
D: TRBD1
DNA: TGTGCCAGCATCCGGACAGGGGCTAATGAAAAACTGTTTTTT
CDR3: CASIRTGANEKLFF

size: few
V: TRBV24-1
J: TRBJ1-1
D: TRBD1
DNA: TGTGCCACCAGTGATTCACGAACAGGGGACACTGAAGCTTTCTTT
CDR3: CATSDSRTGDTEAFF

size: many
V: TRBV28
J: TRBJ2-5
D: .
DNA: TGTGCCAGCAGTTCTCAGGGGAGACCCCAAGAGACCCAGTACTTC
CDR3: CASSSQGRPQETQYF

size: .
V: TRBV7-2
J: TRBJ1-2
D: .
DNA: TGTGCCAGCAGCTTAGTAAGGGGCTATGGCTACACCTTC
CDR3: CASSLVRGYGYTF

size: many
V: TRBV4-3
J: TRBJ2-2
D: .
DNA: TGCGCCAGCAGCCAAGATAGAGGGACTCCGAACACCGGGGAGCTGTTTTTT
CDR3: CASSQDRGTPNTGELFF

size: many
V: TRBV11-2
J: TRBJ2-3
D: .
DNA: TGTGCCAGCAGCTTGCTAGAAGCGCAGTATTTT
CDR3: CASSLLEAQYF